Below are 19 T cell receptor beta chains sequenced from a single sample in a study of T cell repertoires in cytomegalovirus infection. TCRdb itself ran the reads through MiXCR, one entry per CDR3 protein. The data show about 530,000 distinct CDR3 sequences, about 25% seen once. Sample: PBMCs. The receptors were gathered from a human donor in good health (CMV status not recorded). Some clones in this sample may be carry-over from other donors' samples.

The sample holds a few counts of this clonotype. The J gene is TRBJ2-6, the V gene TRBV7-2; 9 bases map to TRBD2. V lost 7 bases and J lost 0; bases outside the gene matches: 7. The CDR3 consists of 17 residues. Germline assignment: CDR1 SGHTA and CDR2 FQGNSA. CDR3: CASILLAGASGANVLTF. As DNA, the CDR3 is TGTGCCAGCATTCTACTAGCGGGCGCCTCTGGGGCCAACGTCCTGACTTTC.

This clonotype was counted a few times. The gene calls are TRBV5-6 and TRBJ1-1; no reliable D call. This CDR3 is built from 16 residues. The germline CDR1 and CDR2 sequences are SGHDT and YYEEEE. Trimming pared 4 bases from V and 2 bases from J, leaving 18 bases between. Written as DNA, the CDR3 is TGTGCCAGCAGCCCCGGACTCAGTCCCCGCAACACTGAAGCTTTCTTT. This codes for CASSPGLSPRNTEAFF.

This clonotype was seen a handful of times. This chain connects TRBV12-5 to TRBJ2-3; the match to TRBD2 covers 8 bases. This CDR3 comprises 16 residues. The V gene's germline CDR1 is LGHNT and CDR2 FRNRAP. After removal of 5 bases from V and 0 bases from J, the junction contained 7 bases not matched to a gene. The chain's CDR3 is CASGTGLASSTDTQYF. The CDR3 DNA reads TGTGCTAGTGGTACCGGACTAGCCTCGAGCACAGATACGCAGTATTTT.

With respect to this clonotype: The conserved closing phenylalanine or tryptophan is absent in this CDR3, likely reflecting a read error. The limits of the CDR3 on the DNA are not certain, so only TCRdb's listed CDR3 is given. The chain has TRBV4-1 and TRBJ1-1; TRBD1, the D gene given by the table, was not confirmed from the DNA. The CDR3 adds up to 13 amino acids, both ends counted. In germline, CDR1 is MGHRA, CDR2 YSYEKL. The CDR3 sequence is CASSQEGKESRLV.

This clonotype was found a few times. The rearrangement links TRBV30 to TRBJ2-5; 8 nucleotides line up with TRBD1. Germline CDR1 reads GTSNPN; CDR2 reads SVGIG (reference sequence). The CDR3 extends over 13 amino acids. The V segment lost 1 base and the J segment 5 bases; nucleotides outside the gene matches: 3. The CDR3 DNA sequence: TGTGCCTGGAGTGCAGGGGGCGAGGAGACCCAGTACTTC. Its translation: CAWSAGGEETQYF.

This clonotype was picked up many times. V and J are TRBV7-9 and TRBJ2-1; D tentatively reads TRBD1 or TRBD2 (5 bases each). The CDR3 is made up of 14 amino acids. CDR1 is SEHNR and CDR2 is FQNEAQ in the germline V gene (reference sequence). Deletions cut 3 bases from V and 4 bases from J, with 10 bases between. The CDR3 region has the DNA TGTGCCAGCAGCTTTGGGACCTTGTACAATGAGCAGTTCTTC. Protein sequence: CASSFGTLYNEQFF.

This clonotype has at least ten counts. V is TRBV7-2 and J is TRBJ1-1; D gene ambiguous. The CDR3 is 14 residues long. CDR1 is SGHTA, CDR2 FQGNSA, per germline. The V and J ends lost 3 bases and 4 bases respectively, with 12 bases between them. The DNA of the CDR3 is TGTGCCAGCAGCTTGGATCCCCGGCGCACTGAAGCTTTCTTT. This codes for CASSLDPRRTEAFF.

The V gene is TRBV11-2, the J gene TRBJ2-3; D possibly corresponds to TRBD2 (5 bases). The CDR3 loop spans 14 amino acids. V lost 1 base to trimming and J lost 2 bases, with 7 bases between them. In germline, CDR1 is SGHAT, CDR2 FQNNGV. The CDR3 sequence: CASSLASYTDTQYF. The CDR3 bases are TGTGCCAGCAGCTTAGCTAGCTACACAGATACGCAGTATTTT.

Many counts were recorded for this clonotype. The chain couples TRBV7-2 to TRBJ2-3; D is possibly TRBD2 (6 bases). V dropped 1 base and J dropped 2 bases, with 19 bases sitting between them. Germline V gene sequence: CDR1 SGHTA, CDR2 FQGNSA. This CDR3 contains 18 residues. This CDR3 is CASSLDQPEGKYTDTQYF. The CDR3 DNA is TGTGCCAGCAGCTTAGATCAGCCGGAGGGGAAATACACAGATACGCAGTATTTT.

About this clonotype: At one end, the junction sequence differs from germline, possibly due to a read error. The chain carries TRBV19 and TRBJ2-1; D perhaps matches TRBD2 (6 bases). The germline V gene has CDR1 LNHDA and CDR2 SQIVND (reference sequence). This CDR3 region has 16 residues. The CDR3 DNA follows: TGTACCAGTAGTATCCGGACCCCGAGGGGAGGTGATGAGCAGTTCTTC. Translation: CTSSIRTPRGGDEQFF.

This chain connects TRBV7-9 to TRBJ1-1, with D perhaps matching TRBD1 (5 bases). The CDR3 is 14 amino acids. V lost 4 bases and J lost 0, with 9 bases in between. Germline-derived CDR1 and CDR2 are SEHNR and FQNEAQ (reference sequence). CDR3 sequence (DNA): TGTGCCAGCAGCTCGTTGGACATGAACACTGAAGCTTTCTTT. This sequence encodes CASSSLDMNTEAFF.

There are a few counts of this clonotype. V is TRBV7-9 and J is TRBJ1-5, with D perhaps matching TRBD1 (6 bases). This CDR3 is built from 13 residues. Germline V lookup: CDR1 SEHNR, CDR2 FQNEAQ (reference sequence). The V gene lost 5 bases and the J gene lost 6 bases, with 11 bases spanning the gap. CDR3 bases: TGTGCCAGCAGCGAACAGGGACCTCAGCCCCAGCATTTT. Its protein is CASSEQGPQPQHF.

The chain is built from TRBV6-2 or TRBV6-3 and TRBJ1-5; the D is unclear. The V and J ends lost 2 bases and 2 bases respectively, with 10 bases between them. CDR3 length: 15 amino acids. Germline V CDR1 and CDR2: MNHEY, SVGEGT. The CDR3 DNA follows: TGTGCCAGCAGTTACATCGGCGCGGGCAATCAGCCCCAGCATTTT. This sequence encodes CASSYIGAGNQPQHF.

V and J are TRBV6-2 or TRBV6-3 and TRBJ2-1; perhaps TRBD2 as D (5 bases). The length of the CDR3 is 13 residues. Germline CDR1 reads MNHEY; CDR2 reads SVGEGT. Between the trimmed V and J ends, which lost 5 bases and 5 bases, there was a span of 10 bases. In DNA form, the CDR3 reads TGTGCCAGCAGTCGTTTGGGAGACAATGAGCAGTTCTTC. Its protein product is CASSRLGDNEQFF.

The chain has TRBV6-2 or TRBV6-3 and TRBJ2-2; the D is unclear. Trimming took 5 bases from V and 3 from J, leaving 13 bases between them. This CDR3 is built from 15 residues. Germline CDR1 and CDR2: MNHEY and SVGEGT. As DNA, the CDR3 is TGTGCCAGCAGTATCTGGGCCACACACACCGGGGAGCTGTTTTTT. This translates into CASSIWATHTGELFF.

The chain links TRBV4-1 to TRBJ1-1; TRBD1 is a possible D gene (6 bases). The CDR3 has 16 residues. The V gene lost 4 bases and the J gene lost 0 bases, with 15 bases spanning the gap. CDR1 is MGHRA, CDR2 YSYEKL, per germline. CDR3: CASSLRDTRLNTEAFF. The CDR3 DNA sequence: TGCGCCAGCAGCCTTCGGGACACCCGCCTGAACACTGAAGCTTTCTTT.

This clonotype was detected a few times. The V call is TRBV5-6, the J call TRBJ2-1, with TRBD1 identical over 8 bases. In germline, CDR1 is SGHDT, CDR2 YYEEEE. The V gene end was trimmed by 6 bases and the J gene end by 15 bases; junction bases not matched to a gene: 11. This CDR3 comprises 12 residues. CDR3 sequence reads: CASTWDRLTWFF. The CDR3 nucleotides are TGTGCCAGCACCTGGGACAGGTTGACTTGGTTCTTC.

The CDR3 protein is CASSFPRSESSYNEQFF. The DNA for the CDR3 is TGTGCCAGCAGCTTCCCGCGGAGCGAAAGCTCCTACAATGAGCAGTTCTTC. The genes are TRBV7-9 and TRBJ2-1; D ambiguous. From germline, CDR1 is SEHNR and CDR2 FQNEAQ (reference sequence). V lost 3 bases and J lost 0, with 15 bases in between. The CDR3 contains 17 residues.

The CDR3 here is CAISESLVRRAGKDQPQHF. DNA for the CDR3: TGTGCCATCAGTGAGTCGTTGGTTCGAAGGGCAGGGAAAGATCAGCCCCAGCATTTT. The chain employs TRBV10-3 and TRBJ1-5; possibly TRBD1 for D (5 bases). V gave up 0 bases and J gave up 5 bases, with 23 bases separating them. This CDR3 comprises 19 residues. CDR1 and CDR2 (germline): ENHRY, SYGVKD.